Here is one T cell receptor (beta chain) with its context. The V end lost 2 bases, the J end lost 1 base, and 9 bases lay between the germline ends. The CDR3 totals 15 residues. Germline V lookup: CDR1 MGHDK, CDR2 SYGVNS. These data come from a study of blood T cell repertoires in COVID-19. Sequencing was performed with immunoSEQ multiplex PCR; in TCRdb, only in-frame clones are kept and a portion is missing. This table has 150,000 to 200,000 clones, under 85% appearing once. The TCR originated in a woman aged 70-85 years with COVID-19, enrolled during active disease. The V call is TRBV25-1, the J call TRBJ2-1; possibly TRBD2 for D (6 bases). Sequences were obtained from peripheral blood. The CDR3 loop reads CASSEVGGSYNEQFF. The CDR3 nucleotides read TGTGCCAGCAGTGAAGTCGGGGGATCCTACAATGAGCAGTTCTTC. Combining the CDR3 with reference TRBV25-1 and TRBJ2-1 gives the whole variable domain EADIYQTPRYLVIGTGKKITLECSQTMGHDKMYWYQQDPGMELHLIHYSYGVNSTEKGDLSSESTVSRIRTEHFPLTLESARPSHTSQYLCASSEVGGSYNEQFFGPGTRLTVL.